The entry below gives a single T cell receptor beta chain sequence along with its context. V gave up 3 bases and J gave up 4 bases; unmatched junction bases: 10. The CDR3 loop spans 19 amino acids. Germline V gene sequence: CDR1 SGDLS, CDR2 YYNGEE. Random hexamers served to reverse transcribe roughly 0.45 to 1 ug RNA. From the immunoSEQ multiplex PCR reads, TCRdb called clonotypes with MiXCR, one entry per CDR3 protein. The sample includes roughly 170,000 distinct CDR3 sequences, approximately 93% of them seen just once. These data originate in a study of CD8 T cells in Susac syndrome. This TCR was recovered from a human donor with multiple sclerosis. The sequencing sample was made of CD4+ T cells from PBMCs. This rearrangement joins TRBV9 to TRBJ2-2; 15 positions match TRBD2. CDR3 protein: CASSGTGLAGGFVTGELFF. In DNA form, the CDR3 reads TGTGCCAGCAGCGGAACGGGACTAGCGGGAGGTTTTGTCACCGGGGAGCTGTTTTTT.